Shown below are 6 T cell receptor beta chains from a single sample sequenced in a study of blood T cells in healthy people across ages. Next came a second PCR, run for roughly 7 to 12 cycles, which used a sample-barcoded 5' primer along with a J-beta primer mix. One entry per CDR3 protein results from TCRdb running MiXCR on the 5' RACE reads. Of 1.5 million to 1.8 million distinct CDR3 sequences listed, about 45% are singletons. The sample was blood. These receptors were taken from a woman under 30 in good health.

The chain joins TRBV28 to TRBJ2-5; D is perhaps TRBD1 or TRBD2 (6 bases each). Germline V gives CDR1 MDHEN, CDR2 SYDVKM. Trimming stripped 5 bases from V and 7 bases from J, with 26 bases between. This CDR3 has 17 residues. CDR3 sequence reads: CASSHRRSYGSRGTQYF. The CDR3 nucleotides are TGTGCCAGCAGTCATCGACGGTCTTACGGGAGCAGGGGGACCCAGTACTTC.

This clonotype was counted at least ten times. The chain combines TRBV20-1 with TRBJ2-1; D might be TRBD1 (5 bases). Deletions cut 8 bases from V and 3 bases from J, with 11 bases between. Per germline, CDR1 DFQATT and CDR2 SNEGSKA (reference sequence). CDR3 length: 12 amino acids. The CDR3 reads CSRREGYNEQFF. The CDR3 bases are TGCAGTCGCAGGGAAGGCTACAATGAGCAGTTCTTC.

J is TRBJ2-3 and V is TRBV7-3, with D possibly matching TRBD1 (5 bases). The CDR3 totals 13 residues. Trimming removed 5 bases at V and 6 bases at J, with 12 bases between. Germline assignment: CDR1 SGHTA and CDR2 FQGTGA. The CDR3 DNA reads TGTGCCAGCAGCCAGGGATACAGTGATACGCAGTATTTT. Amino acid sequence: CASSQGYSDTQYF.

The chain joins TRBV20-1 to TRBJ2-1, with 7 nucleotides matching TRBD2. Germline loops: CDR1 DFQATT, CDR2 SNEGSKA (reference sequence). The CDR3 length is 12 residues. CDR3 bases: TGCAGCGCCCGGGACTATCGTAATGAGCAGTTCTTC. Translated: CSARDYRNEQFF.

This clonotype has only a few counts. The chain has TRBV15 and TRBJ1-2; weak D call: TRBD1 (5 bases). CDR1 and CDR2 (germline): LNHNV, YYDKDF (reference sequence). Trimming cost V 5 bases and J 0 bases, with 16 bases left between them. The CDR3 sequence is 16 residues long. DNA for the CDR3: TGTGCCACCAGCGGAAGGGAGTGGGGGTCTAACTATGGCTACACCTTC. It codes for CATSGREWGSNYGYTF.

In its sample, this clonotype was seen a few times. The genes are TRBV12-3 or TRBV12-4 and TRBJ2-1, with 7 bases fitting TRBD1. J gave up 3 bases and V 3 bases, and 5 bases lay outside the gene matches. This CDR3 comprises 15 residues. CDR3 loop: CASSLSGTVYNEQFF. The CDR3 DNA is TGTGCCAGCAGTTTGTCCGGGACAGTCTACAATGAGCAGTTCTTC.